The present T cell receptor beta chain was sequenced within a study of shared clonotypes between healthy human individuals. The wider study: Two female and a few male donors aged 18 to 49 were enrolled.

Study conclusions and caveats: Around 5% of naive CD4 clonotypes were common to a handful of donors.

In replicate PCRs of sorted subsets, approximately 190 ng DNA, approximately 30,000 T cell genomes, was used. Profiled with immunoSEQ multiplex PCR; TCRdb holds only in-frame clones, not every one. Of 1.5 million to 2.5 million clones in the sample, about 95% were seen once. The CDR3 contains 16 residues. Trimming took 1 base from V and 3 from J; bases not matched to a gene: 2. CDR1 SNHLY and CDR2 FYNNEI come from the germline V gene. Naivety among CD8 cells was defined by CD45RO negativity and positive CCR7 selection, thereby excluding terminally differentiated effector memory CD45RA+ cells. Recent acute infections and vaccinations were absent in the healthy HIV-negative adult donors. For this clone: The antigen remains unidentified.

This clonotype originated in a man aged 18 to 35 in good health. J is TRBJ2-7 and V is TRBV2, with 14 bases aligning to TRBD2. The specimen was naive CD8+ T cells sorted from blood. For the CDR3, the DNA is TGTGCCAGCAGTGAAGGGGGACTAGCGGGGGTCTACGAGCAGTACTTC. It codes for CASSEGGLAGVYEQYF. The full variable domain, completed using reference TRBV2 and TRBJ2-7, is EPEVTQTPSHQVTQMGQEVILRCVPISNHLYFYWYRQILGQKVEFLVSFYNNEISEKSEIFDDQFSVERPDGSNFTLKIRSTKLEDSAMYFCASSEGGLAGVYEQYFGPGTRLTVT.